The clone carrying this T cell receptor (beta chain) was observed many times. Antigen unknown. The data originate from a study of read filtering for tumor transcriptome and immune sequencing. Study-level background: The cohort had about 16 men and over eleven women aged about 47 to 80, mean roughly 70 years. Under 10 patients were R-ISS I, some 16 were R-ISS II, roughly 7 were R-ISS III.

Germline CDR1 reads SGDLS; CDR2 reads YYNGEE. V dropped 0 bases and J dropped 5 bases, with 9 bases sitting between them. This CDR3 region has 14 residues. Molecular barcoded adaptors covering alpha/delta and beta/gamma chains were used on roughly 400 ng RNA. TCRdb analysed the reads with MiXCR anew, one entry per CDR3 protein. The sample has some 41,000 distinct CDR3 sequences; about an eighth are singletons. Study findings and constraints: Compared with RNA-seq, IR-seq gave much higher clonotype depth and reliability. Without single-read clonotypes, shared clonotype proportions correlated more between IR-seq and RNA-seq.

V is TRBV9 and J is TRBJ2-1; D remains ambiguous. Sequenced sample: a population of CD138-negative cells sorted from bone marrow. The origin of this receptor is a donor at least 40 years old with multiple myeloma. CDR3 loop: CASSVVGDHNEQFF. In DNA, the CDR3 is TGTGCCAGCAGCGTAGTTGGAGATCACAATGAGCAGTTCTTC.